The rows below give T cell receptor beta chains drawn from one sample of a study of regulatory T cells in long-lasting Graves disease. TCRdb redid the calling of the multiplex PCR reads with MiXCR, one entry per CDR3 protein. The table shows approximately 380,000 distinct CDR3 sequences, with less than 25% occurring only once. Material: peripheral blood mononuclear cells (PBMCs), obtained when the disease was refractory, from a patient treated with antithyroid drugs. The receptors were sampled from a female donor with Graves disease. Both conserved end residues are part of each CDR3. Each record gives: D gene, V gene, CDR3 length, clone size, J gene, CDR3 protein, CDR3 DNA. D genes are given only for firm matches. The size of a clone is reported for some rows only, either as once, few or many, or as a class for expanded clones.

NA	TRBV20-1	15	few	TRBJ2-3	CSATEQGLGTDTQYF	TGCAGTGCTACAGAGCAGGGGCTTGGCACAGATACGCAGTATTTT
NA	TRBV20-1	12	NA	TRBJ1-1	CSARQARSEAFF	TGCAGTGCTAGACAGGCACGATCTGAAGCTTTCTTT
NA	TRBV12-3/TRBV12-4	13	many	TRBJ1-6	CASSTGFNSPLHF	TGTGCCAGCAGTACAGGTTTCAATTCACCCCTCCACTTT
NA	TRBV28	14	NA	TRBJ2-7	CASSLVGTAQEQYF	TGTGCCAGCAGTCTTGTGGGGACTGCCCAGGAGCAGTACTTC
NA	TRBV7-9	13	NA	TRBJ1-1	CASSSPRYSEAFF	TGTGCCAGCAGCTCCCCCCGGTATTCTGAAGCTTTCTTT
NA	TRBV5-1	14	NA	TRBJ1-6	CASSGGLTNSPLHF	TGCGCCAGCAGCGGGGGGCTTACAAATTCACCCCTCCACTTT
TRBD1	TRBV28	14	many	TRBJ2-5	CASSKAGGMETQYF	TGTGCCAGCAGTAAGGCAGGGGGTATGGAGACCCAGTACTTC
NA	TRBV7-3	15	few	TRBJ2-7	CASSFRTTSPYEQYF	TGTGCCAGCAGCTTCAGGACTACCTCTCCCTACGAGCAGTACTTC
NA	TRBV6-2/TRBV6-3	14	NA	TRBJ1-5	CASISENSNRPQHF	TGTGCCAGCATCTCAGAGAATAGCAATCGGCCCCAGCATTTT
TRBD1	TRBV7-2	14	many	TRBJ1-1	CASSPRQGITEAFF	TGTGCCAGCAGCCCGCGACAGGGGATCACTGAAGCTTTCTTT
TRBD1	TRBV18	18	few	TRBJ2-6	CASSPLQGANSGANVLTF	TGTGCCAGCTCACCACTGCAGGGGGCCAACTCTGGGGCCAACGTCCTGACTTTC
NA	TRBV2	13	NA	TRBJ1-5	CASRDPRNQPQHF	TGTGCCAGCCGGGACCCTCGGAATCAGCCCCAGCATTTT
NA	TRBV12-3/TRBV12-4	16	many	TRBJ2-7	CASSENRGGVYHEQYF	TGTGCCAGCAGCGAAAACAGGGGGGGGGTGTATCACGAGCAGTACTTC
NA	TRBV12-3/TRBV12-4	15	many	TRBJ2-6	CASSLAGSGANVLTF	TGTGCCAGCAGTCTGGCGGGCTCTGGGGCCAACGTCCTGACTTTC
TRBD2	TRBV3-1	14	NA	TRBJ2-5	CASSRSGRAETQYF	TGTGCCAGCAGCCGCAGCGGGAGGGCCGAGACCCAGTACTTC
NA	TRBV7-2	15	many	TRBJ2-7	CASSLDQGLRYEQYF	TGTGCCAGCAGCTTAGACCAGGGGTTACGCTACGAGCAGTACTTC
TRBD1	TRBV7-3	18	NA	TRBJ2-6	CASSTTRQGISGANVLTF	TGTGCCAGCAGCACTACTAGACAGGGTATATCTGGGGCCAACGTCCTGACTTTC
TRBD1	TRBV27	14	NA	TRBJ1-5	CASRSGGKARTQHF	TGTGCCAGCAGGTCAGGGGGGAAGGCGCGGACCCAGCATTTT
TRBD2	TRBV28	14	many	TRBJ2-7	CASNLAGISYEQYF	TGTGCCAGCAATCTAGCGGGAATATCCTACGAGCAGTACTTC
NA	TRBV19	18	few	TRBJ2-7	CARKGRVRGGEQSYEQYF	TGTGCCAGGAAAGGAAGGGTCAGGGGAGGAGAACAGAGCTACGAGCAGTACTTC
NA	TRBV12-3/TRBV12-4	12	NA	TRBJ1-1	CASSPGLPEAFF	TGTGCCAGCAGTCCTGGACTCCCTGAAGCTTTCTTT
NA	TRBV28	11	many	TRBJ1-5	CASTAFTLQHF	TGTGCCAGCACCGCCTTCACTCTACAGCATTTT
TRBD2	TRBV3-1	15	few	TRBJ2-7	CASRQGTSATYEQYF	TGTGCCAGCAGGCAAGGGACTAGCGCTACCTACGAGCAGTACTTC
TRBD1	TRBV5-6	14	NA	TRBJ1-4	CASSFRQGREKLFF	TGTGCCAGCAGCTTTAGACAGGGGAGGGAAAAACTGTTTTTT
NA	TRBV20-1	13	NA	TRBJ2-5	CSAREDAWETQYF	TGCAGTGCTAGAGAGGATGCCTGGGAGACCCAGTACTTC
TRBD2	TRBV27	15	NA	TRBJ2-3	CASSLKRESGDTQYF	TGTGCCAGCAGTTTGAAGCGGGAGTCCGGAGATACGCAGTATTTT
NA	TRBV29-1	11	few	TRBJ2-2	CSVWNTGELFF	TGCAGCGTTTGGAACACCGGGGAGCTGTTTTTT
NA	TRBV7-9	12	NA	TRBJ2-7	CASSFRADEQYF	TGTGCCAGCAGCTTCAGGGCTGACGAGCAGTACTTC
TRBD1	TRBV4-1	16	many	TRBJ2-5	CASSQGSGQYQETQYF	TGCGCCAGCAGCCAAGGGTCGGGACAGTATCAAGAGACCCAGTACTTC
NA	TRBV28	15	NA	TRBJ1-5	CASSPDRRSNQPQHF	TGTGCCAGCAGTCCAGATAGGAGGAGCAATCAGCCCCAGCATTTT
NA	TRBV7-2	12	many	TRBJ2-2	CASSANTGELFF	TGTGCCAGCAGCGCCAACACCGGGGAGCTGTTTTTT
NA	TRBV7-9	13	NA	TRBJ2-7	CASDGSGHYEQYF	TGTGCCAGCGATGGTTCCGGGCATTACGAGCAGTACTTC
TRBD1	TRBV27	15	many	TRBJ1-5	CASSAGQGLNQPQHF	TGTGCCAGCAGCGCCGGACAGGGACTCAATCAGCCCCAGCATTTT
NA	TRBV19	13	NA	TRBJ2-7	CASSITVSYEQYF	TGTGCCAGTAGTATAACAGTCTCCTACGAGCAGTACTTC
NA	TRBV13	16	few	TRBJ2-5	CASSYQRDAGRETQYF	TGTGCCAGCAGCTACCAGAGGGACGCCGGACGGGAGACCCAGTACTTC
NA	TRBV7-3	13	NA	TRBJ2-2	CASSPQGPGELFF	TGTGCCAGCAGCCCCCAGGGACCCGGGGAGCTGTTTTTT
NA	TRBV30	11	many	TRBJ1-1	CAWSDGVFVFF	TGTGCCTGGAGTGATGGGGTTTTTGTTTTCTTT
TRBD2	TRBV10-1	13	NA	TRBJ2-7	CASGPSGSDEQYF	TGCGCCAGTGGTCCTAGCGGGAGCGACGAGCAGTACTTC
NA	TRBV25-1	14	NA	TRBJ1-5	CASSEFGSNQPQHF	TGTGCCAGCAGTGAATTTGGTAGCAATCAGCCCCAGCATTTT
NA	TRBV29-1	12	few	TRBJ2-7	CSVARESYEQYF	TGCAGCGTTGCCAGGGAATCCTACGAGCAGTACTTC
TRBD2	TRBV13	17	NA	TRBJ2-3	CASSLAGEGPSTDTQYF	TGTGCCAGCAGCTTAGCCGGGGAGGGCCCTAGCACAGATACGCAGTATTTT
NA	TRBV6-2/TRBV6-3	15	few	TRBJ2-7	CASSYSIPGFYEQYF	TGTGCCAGCAGTTACTCGATTCCGGGGTTCTACGAGCAGTACTTC
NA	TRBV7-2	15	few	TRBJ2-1	CASSLGGRVYNEQFF	TGTGCCAGCAGCTTAGGGGGCAGGGTTTACAATGAGCAGTTCTTC
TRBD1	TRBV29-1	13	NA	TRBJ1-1	CSVSNTGDTEAFF	TGCAGCGTGAGTAACACAGGGGACACTGAAGCTTTCTTT
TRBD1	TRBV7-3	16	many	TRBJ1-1	CASSLGTGPRNTEAFF	TGTGCCAGCAGCTTAGGGACAGGCCCTAGGAACACTGAAGCTTTCTTT
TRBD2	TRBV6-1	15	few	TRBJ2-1	CASRRPGTRRDEQFF	TGTGCCAGCAGGCGACCCGGGACTAGGCGGGATGAGCAGTTCTTC
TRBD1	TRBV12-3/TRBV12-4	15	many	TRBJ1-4	CASSSGQGGYEKLFF	TGTGCCAGCAGTTCGGGACAGGGGGGCTATGAAAAACTGTTTTTT
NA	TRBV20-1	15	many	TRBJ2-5	CSARDLGHAGETQYF	TGCAGTGCTAGAGATCTAGGACATGCGGGAGAGACCCAGTACTTC
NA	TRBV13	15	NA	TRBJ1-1	CASSHRQAMNTEAFF	TGTGCCAGCAGCCACCGACAGGCTATGAACACTGAAGCTTTCTTT
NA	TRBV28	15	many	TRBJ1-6	CASSLPRDTLSPLHF	TGTGCCAGCAGTTTGCCCCGGGACACACTATCACCCCTCCACTTT
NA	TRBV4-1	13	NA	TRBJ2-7	CASSHNENYEQYF	TGCGCCAGCAGCCACAACGAGAATTACGAGCAGTACTTC
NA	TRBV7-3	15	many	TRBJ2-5	CASSPQPGSQETQYF	TGTGCCAGCAGCCCGCAGCCGGGAAGTCAAGAGACCCAGTACTTC
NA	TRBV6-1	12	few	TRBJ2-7	CASRDGPNEQYF	TGTGCCAGCAGGGACGGTCCCAACGAGCAGTACTTC
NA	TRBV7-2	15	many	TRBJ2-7	CASSSGLDWGHEQYF	TGTGCCAGCAGCTCTGGACTGGATTGGGGACACGAGCAGTACTTC
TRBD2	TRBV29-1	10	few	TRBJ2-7	CSAGGNEQYF	TGCAGCGCGGGAGGGAACGAGCAGTACTTC
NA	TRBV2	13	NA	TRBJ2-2	CASSALHTGELFF	TGTGCCAGCAGCGCTTTGCACACCGGGGAGCTGTTTTTT
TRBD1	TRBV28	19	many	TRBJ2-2	CASSSPWTGVDDNTGELFF	TGTGCCAGCAGTTCTCCTTGGACAGGGGTCGACGATAACACCGGGGAGCTGTTTTTT
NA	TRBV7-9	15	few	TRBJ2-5	CASSLGALPQETQYF	TGTGCCAGCAGCTTAGGGGCGCTCCCCCAAGAGACCCAGTACTTC
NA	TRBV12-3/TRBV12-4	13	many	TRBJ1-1	CASSPQTFTEAFF	TGTGCCAGCAGTCCCCAGACGTTCACTGAAGCTTTCTTT
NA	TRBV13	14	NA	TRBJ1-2	CASSLGGQLYGYTF	TGTGCCAGCAGCTTAGGCGGACAACTCTATGGCTACACCTTC